Listed below are T cell receptor beta chains from one sample, sequenced in a study of identical twins. In TCRdb, the 5' RACE reads were re-called with MiXCR into one record per CDR3 protein. This sample has 350,000 to 400,000 distinct CDR3 sequences; approximately 10% occur once, and the top ten carry about 9.1%. The sequencing input was naive T cells sorted from blood. These receptors all stem from a woman between 50 and 59 years old in good health. The CDR3 runs from the conserved cysteine through the conserved F or W. D genes are given only for firm matches. Clone size is stated in some rows and not others, as once, few, many or a class when expanded.

J gene: TRBJ2-5
D gene: TRBD1
V gene: TRBV5-1
clone size: few
CDR3 protein: CASSLVRLLGQAQETQYF
CDR3 DNA: TGCGCCAGCAGCTTGGTAAGGTTGTTGGGACAGGCGCAAGAGACCCAGTACTTC

J gene: TRBJ2-3
D gene: -
V gene: TRBV6-5
clone size: -
CDR3 protein: CASRLASFGTDTQYF
CDR3 DNA: TGTGCCAGCAGGTTAGCCTCGTTTGGCACAGATACGCAGTATTTT

J gene: TRBJ2-5
D gene: -
V gene: TRBV5-1
clone size: many
CDR3 protein: CASSLNDPLIETQYF
CDR3 DNA: TGCGCCAGCAGTCTGAACGATCCTCTCATAGAGACCCAGTACTTC

J gene: TRBJ2-7
D gene: TRBD2
V gene: TRBV6-2/TRBV6-3
clone size: -
CDR3 protein: CASSPSGTSGTTEYF
CDR3 DNA: TGTGCCAGCAGTCCCTCGGGGACTAGCGGGACCACCGAGTACTTC

J gene: TRBJ1-1
D gene: -
V gene: TRBV10-3
clone size: many
CDR3 protein: CAISPNMNTEAFF
CDR3 DNA: TGTGCCATCAGCCCTAATATGAACACTGAAGCTTTCTTT

J gene: TRBJ1-1
D gene: -
V gene: TRBV29-1
clone size: -
CDR3 protein: CSVRSSGGAEAFF
CDR3 DNA: TGCAGCGTCCGCTCGTCCGGGGGGGCTGAAGCTTTCTTT

J gene: TRBJ2-2
D gene: -
V gene: TRBV18
clone size: -
CDR3 protein: CASSPLLPSAGTGELFF
CDR3 DNA: TGTGCCAGCTCACCTCTCCTACCGTCGGCTGGCACCGGGGAGCTGTTTTTT

J gene: TRBJ2-2
D gene: -
V gene: TRBV9
clone size: -
CDR3 protein: CASSVEHTGELFF
CDR3 DNA: TGTGCCAGCAGCGTTGAACACACCGGGGAGCTGTTTTTT

J gene: TRBJ2-3
D gene: -
V gene: TRBV5-1
clone size: few
CDR3 protein: CASSLWGTGEATDTQYF
CDR3 DNA: TGCGCCAGCAGCTTGTGGGGCACAGGGGAGGCCACAGATACGCAGTATTTT

J gene: TRBJ2-3
D gene: TRBD2
V gene: TRBV20-1
clone size: few
CDR3 protein: CSALGGGTSPDTQYF
CDR3 DNA: TGCAGTGCATTGGGGGGGGGAACTTCACCAGATACGCAGTATTTT

J gene: TRBJ2-1
D gene: TRBD2
V gene: TRBV3-1
clone size: many
CDR3 protein: CASSQTGETSGKFF
CDR3 DNA: TGTGCCAGCAGCCAGACAGGAGAGACTAGCGGGAAGTTCTTC

J gene: TRBJ2-2
D gene: -
V gene: TRBV5-1
clone size: -
CDR3 protein: CASSRGVGDTGEMFF
CDR3 DNA: TGCGCCAGCAGCCGGGGCGTGGGCGACACCGGGGAGATGTTTTTT

J gene: TRBJ2-1
D gene: -
V gene: TRBV29-1
clone size: many
CDR3 protein: CSSKGFNEQFF
CDR3 DNA: TGCAGCTCGAAGGGATTCAATGAGCAGTTCTTC

J gene: TRBJ2-1
D gene: TRBD2
V gene: TRBV13
clone size: few
CDR3 protein: CASSPSGVGGDNEQFF
CDR3 DNA: TGTGCCAGCAGCCCTAGCGGGGTAGGGGGGGACAATGAGCAGTTCTTC

J gene: TRBJ2-1
D gene: -
V gene: TRBV11-2
clone size: -
CDR3 protein: CASSLQESYNEQFF
CDR3 DNA: TGTGCCAGCAGCTTACAGGAATCCTACAATGAGCAGTTCTTC

J gene: TRBJ1-2
D gene: -
V gene: TRBV5-5
clone size: -
CDR3 protein: CASSFWDNNYGYTF
CDR3 DNA: TGTGCCAGCAGCTTTTGGGACAATAACTATGGCTACACCTTC

J gene: TRBJ2-5
D gene: TRBD2
V gene: TRBV4-1
clone size: -
CDR3 protein: CASSRLAGDKETQYF
CDR3 DNA: TGCGCCAGCAGCCGACTAGCGGGAGATAAAGAGACCCAGTACTTC

J gene: TRBJ2-7
D gene: -
V gene: TRBV28
clone size: many
CDR3 protein: CASSGFDNSYEQYF
CDR3 DNA: TGTGCCAGCAGTGGGTTCGACAACTCCTACGAGCAGTACTTC

J gene: TRBJ1-1
D gene: -
V gene: TRBV3-1
clone size: many
CDR3 protein: CASSQDLIYRTGSTEAFF
CDR3 DNA: TGTGCCAGCAGCCAAGATCTTATCTATCGAACAGGGAGTACTGAAGCTTTCTTT

J gene: TRBJ2-1
D gene: TRBD2
V gene: TRBV7-2
clone size: few
CDR3 protein: CASSLGLAGSSYNEQFF
CDR3 DNA: TGTGCCAGCAGCTTGGGGCTAGCGGGGAGCTCCTACAATGAGCAGTTCTTC

J gene: TRBJ2-7
D gene: TRBD2
V gene: TRBV7-3
clone size: -
CDR3 protein: CASSLMGAGVVEQYF
CDR3 DNA: TGTGCCAGCAGCTTAATGGGCGCGGGAGTGGTCGAGCAGTACTTC

J gene: TRBJ1-1
D gene: -
V gene: TRBV15
clone size: -
CDR3 protein: CATSRTLTANTEAFF
CDR3 DNA: TGTGCCACCAGCAGAACATTGACAGCGAACACTGAAGCTTTCTTT

J gene: TRBJ1-5
D gene: TRBD1
V gene: TRBV10-3
clone size: many
CDR3 protein: CAISETGTGGVQPQHF
CDR3 DNA: TGTGCCATCAGCGAAACCGGGACAGGGGGTGTTCAGCCCCAGCATTTT

J gene: TRBJ2-1
D gene: TRBD2
V gene: TRBV10-3
clone size: few
CDR3 protein: CAMGTSGRENEQFF
CDR3 DNA: TGTGCCATGGGGACTAGCGGGAGGGAAAATGAGCAGTTCTTC

J gene: TRBJ2-1
D gene: TRBD2
V gene: TRBV4-2
clone size: -
CDR3 protein: CASSRSGSESNEQFF
CDR3 DNA: TGTGCCAGCAGCCGCAGCGGGAGTGAGTCGAATGAGCAGTTCTTC

J gene: TRBJ2-1
D gene: TRBD2
V gene: TRBV5-6
clone size: many
CDR3 protein: CASSLYTTSVWNEQFF
CDR3 DNA: TGTGCCAGCAGCTTGTACACGACTAGCGTTTGGAATGAGCAGTTCTTC